This T cell receptor beta chain was found in a study of cytomegalovirus exposure and HLA in healthy donors. Nominally healthy donors were sampled, though unrecorded immune exposures were likely. In germline, CDR1 is SGHRS, CDR2 YFSETQ. V trimming: 1 base; J trimming: 4 bases; junction bases outside the gene matches: 5. The CDR3 sequence is 15 residues long. Overall study findings and caveats: Reportedly, diagnosis of cytomegalovirus status by the classifier showed high specificity and sensitivity.

Both 60 Vbeta primers and 13 Jbeta primers went into the PCR. Per the original data handling: Roughly 10 million shared chains were among the roughly 78 million unique TCR beta chains that a later analysis counted. The protocol was immunoSEQ multiplex PCR, while the TCRdb copy is restricted to in-frame clones and leaves out a portion. V, J and clone size were drawn from that table, and D and trimming were deduced from the DNA. The sample lists more than 110,000 clones, about three quarters seen once, with 1.5% to 2% in the top ten. Comment on this clone: Its cognate antigen is unknown.

The TCR was taken from a woman aged 25 to 39 in good health and CMV-seronegative. This sequence joins TRBV5-1 and TRBJ2-5; 9 bases match TRBD1. The specimen was PBMCs. CDR3 coding DNA: TGCGCCAGCAGCTTGTATCTGGGACAGGGAGAGACCCAGTACTTC. It yields the protein CASSLYLGQGETQYF.